Following are 18 T cell receptor beta chains from one sample sequenced in a study of cytomegalovirus exposure and HLA in healthy donors (dated by TCRdb to the late 2010s). Library preparation used the immunoSEQ multiplex PCR assay. The multiplex PCR relied on a mix of 60 forward primers for TCR Vbeta segments and 13 reverse primers for TCR Jbeta segments. TCRdb obtained this table from immuneACCESS and retained in-frame rearrangements with V and J assigned. These tables miss some clones; where compared with another copy, unresolved V genes account for less than half of the shortfall, and the remainder is unexplained. The sample profile shows approximately 260,000 clones; almost 85% of them were found once. The biggest ten clones account for 2% of the sample. Sequenced material: PBMCs. These receptors were collected from a woman aged 40 to 50 in good health and CMV-seropositive.

The gene calls are TRBV7-2 and TRBJ2-1, with D tentatively TRBD2 (5 bases). Germline V gene data show CDR1 as SGHTA and CDR2 as FQGNSA. With 5 bases removed from V and 11 bases from J, the gap between germline ends came to 13 bases. CDR3 length: 12 amino acids. The CDR3 reads CASSPSAGKQFF. In DNA form, the CDR3 reads TGTGCCAGCAGCCCCTCGGCCGGGAAGCAGTTCTTC.

The V call is TRBV28, the J call TRBJ1-1; D not resolved. Germline values: CDR1 MDHEN, CDR2 SYDVKM. This CDR3 is 13 amino acids long. Trimming removed 1 base at V and 5 bases at J, with 8 bases between. The CDR3 loop is CASSLSVFTEAFF. The CDR3 coding sequence is TGTGCCAGCAGTTTATCTGTGTTTACTGAAGCTTTCTTT.

This clone was found once. The rearrangement joins TRBV19 to TRBJ1-5; tentatively, D is TRBD1 (6 bases). The CDR3 runs to 15 residues. V was shortened by 6 bases and J by 0 bases, with 12 bases between the two germline ends. Germline V lookup: CDR1 LNHDA, CDR2 SQIVND (reference sequence). The chain's CDR3 is CASRTDRNSNQPQHF. Written as DNA, the CDR3 is TGTGCCAGTAGAACGGACAGAAATAGCAATCAGCCCCAGCATTTT.

The rearrangement joins TRBV2 to TRBJ2-3; tentative D call: TRBD2 (6 bases). The CDR3 covers 14 residues. Germline assignment: CDR1 SNHLY and CDR2 FYNNEI. V was clipped by 5 bases and J by 1 base, with 10 bases between them. The CDR3 DNA sequence: TGTGCCAGCAGTAGGGAGGAGGGCACAGATACGCAGTATTTT. Its translation is CASSREEGTDTQYF.

The rearrangement links TRBV19 to TRBJ2-7; TRBD1 matches 9 bases. CDR1 LNHDA and CDR2 SQIVND come from the germline V gene (reference sequence). The CDR3 is 15 amino acids. The V segment lost 1 base and the J segment 7 bases; nucleotides outside the gene matches: 8. CDR3 protein: CASSIAGTGSLEQYF. The CDR3 DNA is TGTGCCAGTAGTATAGCCGGGACAGGGTCGCTGGAGCAGTACTTC.

J is TRBJ2-7 and V is TRBV6-5, with 11 positions matching TRBD2. With 10 bases clipped from V and 2 bases from J, the junction kept 7 bases outside the gene matches. Germline V lookup: CDR1 MNHEY, CDR2 SVGAGI. The CDR3 spans 14 residues. CDR3 sequence reads: CAITIAGGAYEQYF. CDR3 nucleotide sequence: TGTGCCATCACTATAGCGGGAGGGGCCTACGAGCAGTACTTC.

As regards this clone: The sample contains more than one DNA sequence encoding this CDR3. The chain carries TRBV7-2 and TRBJ1-1, with D unresolved. There are 14 residues in the CDR3. CDR1 and CDR2 (germline): SGHTA, FQGNSA. V was clipped by 5 bases and J by 1 base, with 11 bases between them. CDR3 sequence reads: CASSLRAGNTEAFF. In DNA form, the CDR3 reads TGTGCCAGCAGCCTCCGGGCGGGGAACACTGAAGCTTTCTTT.

This clone was counted once. This rearrangement joins TRBV7-9 to TRBJ2-7; D unclear. This CDR3 contains 14 residues. Germline CDR1 and CDR2: SEHNR and FQNEAQ (reference sequence). V shed 2 bases and J shed 2 bases, with 10 bases lying between them. The CDR3 DNA reads as TGTGCCAGCAGCTTAATGGCAGGTACCTACGAGCAGTACTTC. Encoded protein: CASSLMAGTYEQYF.

The chain couples TRBV11-1 to TRBJ1-6, with 11 bases that match TRBD1. This CDR3 has 15 amino acids. V dropped 6 bases and J dropped 4; count of bases not matched to a gene: 2. Germline V lookup: CDR1 SGHAT, CDR2 FQDESV (reference sequence). Written as DNA, the CDR3 is TGTGCCAGCAGAGGGGACAGGGGGTATAATTCACCCCTCCACTTT. Amino acids: CASRGDRGYNSPLHF.

The chain employs TRBV6-1 and TRBJ2-7; 11 positions agree with TRBD2. The CDR3 is made up of 15 amino acids. V was clipped by 6 bases and J by 3 bases; unmatched bases: 7. The germline gives CDR1 MNHNS, CDR2 SASEGT. The CDR3 nucleotides are TGTGCCAGCAGCCAGGGACTAGCGGCTCACTACGAGCAGTACTTC. It specifies CASSQGLAAHYEQYF.

J is TRBJ2-5 and V is TRBV5-6, with 7 bases lining up with TRBD1. The J segment lost 2 bases and the V segment lost 0 bases, leaving 7 bases of the junction unmatched. From germline, CDR1 is SGHDT and CDR2 YYEEEE. This CDR3 has 16 residues. The CDR3 DNA is TGTGCCAGCAGCTTGGAGTGGGGCAGGGGGCAAGAGACCCAGTACTTC. It specifies CASSLEWGRGQETQYF.

The chain employs TRBV27 and TRBJ1-5, with D perhaps matching TRBD1 (6 bases). V lost 6 bases, J lost 2 bases, and 23 bases lay in between. CDR3 length: 18 residues. Germline loops: CDR1 MNHEY, CDR2 SMNVEV (reference sequence). The CDR3 is CASSKGGGLNFGNQPQHF. The CDR3 DNA is TGTGCCAGCAGCAAAGGGGGGGGGCTAAATTTTGGCAATCAGCCCCAGCATTTT.

The gene calls are TRBV7-2 and TRBJ2-1; TRBD1 might be the D (5 bases). The V gene's germline CDR1 is SGHTA and CDR2 FQGNSA. The V gene lost 5 bases and the J gene lost 7 bases, with 15 bases spanning the gap. This CDR3 has 14 residues. CDR3 protein: CASSRLNTGNEQFF. Here the CDR3 DNA reads TGTGCCAGCAGCCGCCTAAACACAGGAAATGAGCAGTTCTTC.

The rearrangement joins TRBV4-3 to TRBJ1-2; maybe TRBD1 (6 bases). This CDR3 is 15 amino acids long. Trimming left V 0 bases short and J 7 bases short, with 15 bases between. Germline-derived CDR1 and CDR2 are LGHNA and YSLEER. CDR3 sequence: CASSQDRGGDGGYTF. The CDR3 coding sequence is TGCGCCAGCAGCCAAGATCGAGGGGGAGATGGTGGCTACACCTTC.

The chain recombines TRBV5-1 with TRBJ2-7, with 7 bases that match TRBD1. Unmatched junction bases numbered 7, after V lost 4 bases and J lost 3 bases. The length of the CDR3 is 14 residues. Germline V CDR1 and CDR2: SGHRS, YFSETQ. The DNA of the CDR3 is TGCGCCAGCAGCACACAGGGGTACCTCTACGAGCAGTACTTC. Translating it yields CASSTQGYLYEQYF. The entire variable domain, with the rest obtained from reference TRBV5-1 and TRBJ2-7, is as follows: KAGVTQTPRYLIKTRGQQVTLSCSPISGHRSVSWYQQTPGQGLQFLFEYFSETQRNKGNFPGRFSGRQFSNSRSEMNVSTLELGDSALYLCASSTQGYLYEQYFGPGTRLTVT.

The chain links TRBV6-6 to TRBJ1-5; no reliable D call. V was trimmed by 5 bases and J by 4 bases, leaving 12 bases between them. Germline V lookup: CDR1 MNHNY, CDR2 SVGAGI (reference sequence). The CDR3 covers 14 residues. The DNA of the CDR3 is TGTGCCAGCAGTGATCACGGCGGGAATCAGCCCCAGCATTTT. Encoded protein: CASSDHGGNQPQHF.

The chain recombines TRBV7-6 with TRBJ2-1, with TRBD2 matching 10 bases. The CDR3 has 15 amino acids. J lost 8 bases, V lost 1 base, and 5 bases had no gene match. Germline CDR1 reads SGHVS; CDR2 reads FNYEAQ. The CDR3 DNA is TGTGCCAGCAGCTTAGTTAGCGGGAGGACCGATGAGCAGTTCTTC. Amino acids: CASSLVSGRTDEQFF.

This chain links TRBV30 with TRBJ2-3; TRBD2 matches 10 bases. Germline V lookup: CDR1 GTSNPN, CDR2 SVGIG (reference sequence). V dropped 3 bases and J dropped 4; count of bases not matched to a gene: 10. This CDR3 spans 16 amino acids. This chain's CDR3 is CAWSSSGSRVPDTQYF. CDR3 coding DNA: TGTGCCTGGAGCTCTAGCGGGAGTAGGGTCCCAGATACGCAGTATTTT.